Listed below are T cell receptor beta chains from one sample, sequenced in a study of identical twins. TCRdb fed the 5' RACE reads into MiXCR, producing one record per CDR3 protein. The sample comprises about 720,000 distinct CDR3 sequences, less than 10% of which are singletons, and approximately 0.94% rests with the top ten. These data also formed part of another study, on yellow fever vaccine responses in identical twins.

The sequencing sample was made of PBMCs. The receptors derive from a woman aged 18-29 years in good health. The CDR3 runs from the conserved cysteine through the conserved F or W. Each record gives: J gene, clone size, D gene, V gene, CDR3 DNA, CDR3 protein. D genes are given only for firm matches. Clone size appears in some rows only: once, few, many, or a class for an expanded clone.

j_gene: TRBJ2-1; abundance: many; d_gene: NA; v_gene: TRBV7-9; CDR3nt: TGTGCCAGCAGCGTGACAGGAGAGCAGTTCTTC; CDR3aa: CASSVTGEQFF
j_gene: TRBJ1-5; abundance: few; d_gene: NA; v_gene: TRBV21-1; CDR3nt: TGTGCCAGCAGCAAAGAAAGTTTGAAGTGGCAATATCAGCCCCAGCATTTT; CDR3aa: CASSKESLKWQYQPQHF
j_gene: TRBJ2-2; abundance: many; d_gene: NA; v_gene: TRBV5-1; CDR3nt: TGCGCCAGCAGCTTGCCCAACGCGAACACCGGGGAGCTGTTTTTT; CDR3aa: CASSLPNANTGELFF
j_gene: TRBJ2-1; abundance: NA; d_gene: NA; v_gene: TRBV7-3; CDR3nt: TGTGCCAGCCGGCCGGGCGGGGATCACAATGAGCAGTTCTTC; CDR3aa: CASRPGGDHNEQFF
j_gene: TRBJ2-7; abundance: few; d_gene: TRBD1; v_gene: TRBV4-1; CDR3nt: TGCGCCAGCAGCCAGGGGCCGGGACAGGGCAAGCACGAGCAGTACTTC; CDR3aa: CASSQGPGQGKHEQYF
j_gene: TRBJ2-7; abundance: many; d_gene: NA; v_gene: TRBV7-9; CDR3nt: TGTGCCAGCAGTCCCCGGGACGGTCCCTACGAGCAGTACTTC; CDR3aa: CASSPRDGPYEQYF
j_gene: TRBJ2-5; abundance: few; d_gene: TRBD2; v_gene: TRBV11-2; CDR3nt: TGTGCCAGCAGCCAAGAGGCCGGGACTAGCGGCTACCAAGAGACCCAGTACTTC; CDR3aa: CASSQEAGTSGYQETQYF
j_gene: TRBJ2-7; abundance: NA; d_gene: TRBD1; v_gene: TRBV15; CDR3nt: TGTGCCACCAGCAGAGATCCCCGCCGGGACAGGGACTACGAGCAGTACTTC; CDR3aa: CATSRDPRRDRDYEQYF
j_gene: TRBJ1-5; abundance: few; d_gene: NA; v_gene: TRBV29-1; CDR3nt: TGCAGCGTTGAAGATGAGCCTAATCAGCCCCAGCATTTT; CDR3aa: CSVEDEPNQPQHF
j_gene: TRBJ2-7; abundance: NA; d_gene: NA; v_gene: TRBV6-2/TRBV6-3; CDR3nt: TGTGCCAGCAGTTACCGAGGGGTCGACGGAGGGTACGAGCAGTACTTC; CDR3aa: CASSYRGVDGGYEQYF
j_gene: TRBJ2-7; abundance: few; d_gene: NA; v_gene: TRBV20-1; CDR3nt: TGCAGTGCTAGAGTGACGGAGTGGGACGAGCAGTACTTC; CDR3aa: CSARVTEWDEQYF
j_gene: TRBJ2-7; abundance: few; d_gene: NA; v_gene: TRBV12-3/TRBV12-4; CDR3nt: TGTGCCAGCCTAAACGGGGGTGAAAACGAGCAGTACTTC; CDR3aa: CASLNGGENEQYF
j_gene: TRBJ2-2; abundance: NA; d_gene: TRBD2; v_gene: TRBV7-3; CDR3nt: TGTGCCAGCAGCCTTACCGGGACTAGCCACACCGGGGAGCTGTTTTTT; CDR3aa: CASSLTGTSHTGELFF
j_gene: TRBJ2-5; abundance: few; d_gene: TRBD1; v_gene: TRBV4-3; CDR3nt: TGCGCCAGCAGCCAAGATTTCGCGACAGGGAAGAAAGAGACCCAGTACTTC; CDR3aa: CASSQDFATGKKETQYF
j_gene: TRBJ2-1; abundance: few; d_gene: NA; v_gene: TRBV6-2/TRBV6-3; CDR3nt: TGTGCCAGCAGTTACTCCCTAACAGGGACGAGCTCCTACAATGAGCAGTTCTTC; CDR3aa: CASSYSLTGTSSYNEQFF
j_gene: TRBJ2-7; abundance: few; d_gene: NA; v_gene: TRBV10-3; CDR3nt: TGTGCCATCAAGCCCCAGGGACGAGACTACGAGCAGTACTTC; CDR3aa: CAIKPQGRDYEQYF
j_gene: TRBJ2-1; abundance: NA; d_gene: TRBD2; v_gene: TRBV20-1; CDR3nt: TGCAGTGCTAGAGATAGGGTAGCGGGAGGGAATGAGCAGTTCTTC; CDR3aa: CSARDRVAGGNEQFF
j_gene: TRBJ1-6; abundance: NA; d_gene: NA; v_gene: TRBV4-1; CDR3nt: TGCGCCAGCAGCCAGGCCGGGGGACATAGTCAGCAATCACCCCTCCACTTT; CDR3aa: CASSQAGGHSQQSPLHF
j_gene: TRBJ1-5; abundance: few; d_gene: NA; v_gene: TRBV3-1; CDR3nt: TGTGCCAGCAGCCAAGGCTCAGCGGGATCGGGCAATCAGCCCCAGCATTTT; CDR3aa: CASSQGSAGSGNQPQHF
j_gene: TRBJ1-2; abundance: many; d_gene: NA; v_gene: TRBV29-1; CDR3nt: TGCAGCGTCAGCAAACCTAACTATGGCTACACCTTC; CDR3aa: CSVSKPNYGYTF
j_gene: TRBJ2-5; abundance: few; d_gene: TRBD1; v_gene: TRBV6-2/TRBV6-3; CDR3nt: TGTGCCAGCAGTCGGCCGTGGGACAGGGGCCCACAAGAGACCCAGTACTTC; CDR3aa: CASSRPWDRGPQETQYF
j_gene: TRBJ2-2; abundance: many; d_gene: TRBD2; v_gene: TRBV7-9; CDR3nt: TGTGCCAGCAGCTTAGCACTAGCGGACACCGGGGAGCTGTTTTTT; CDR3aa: CASSLALADTGELFF
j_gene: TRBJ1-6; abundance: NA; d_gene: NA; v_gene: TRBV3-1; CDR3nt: TGTGCCAGCAGCCAAGAGGGGTATTCACCCCTCCACTTT; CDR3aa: CASSQEGYSPLHF
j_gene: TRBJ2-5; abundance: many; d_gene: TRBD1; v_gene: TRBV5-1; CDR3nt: TGCGCCAGCAGCTTGGTCCAGGACAGGAAAGAGACCCAGTACTTC; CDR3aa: CASSLVQDRKETQYF
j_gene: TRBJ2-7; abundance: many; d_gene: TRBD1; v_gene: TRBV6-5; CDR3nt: TGTGCCAGCAGTTTTAAAGGACAGGGCGATTACGAGCAGTACTTC; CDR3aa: CASSFKGQGDYEQYF
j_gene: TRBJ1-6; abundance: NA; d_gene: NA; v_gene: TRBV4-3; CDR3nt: TGCGCCAGCAGCCAAGACAGGGTACCCGTAAATAATTCACCCCTCCACTTT; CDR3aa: CASSQDRVPVNNSPLHF
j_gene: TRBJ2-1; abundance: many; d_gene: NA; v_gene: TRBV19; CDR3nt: TGTGCCAGTAGTTCCTCCGGAGACGGATACAATGAGCAGTTCTTC; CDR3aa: CASSSSGDGYNEQFF
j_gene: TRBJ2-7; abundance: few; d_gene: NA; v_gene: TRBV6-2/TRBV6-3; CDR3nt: TGTGCCAGCACCACAGGCCCGGGTCCCTACGAGCAGTACTTC; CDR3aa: CASTTGPGPYEQYF
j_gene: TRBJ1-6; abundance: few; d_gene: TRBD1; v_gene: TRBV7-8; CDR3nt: TGTGCCAGCAGCGAAACCGGGACAGATATTTCACCCCTCCACTTT; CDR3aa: CASSETGTDISPLHF
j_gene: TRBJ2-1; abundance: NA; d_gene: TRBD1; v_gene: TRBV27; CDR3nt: TGTGCCAGCAGTTTATTCGAGACAGGGGGAAATGAGCAGTTCTTC; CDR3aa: CASSLFETGGNEQFF
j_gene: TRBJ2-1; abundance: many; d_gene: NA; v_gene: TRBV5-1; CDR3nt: TGCGCCAGCAGCTTGGGGACAGATAACGAGCAGTTCTTC; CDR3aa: CASSLGTDNEQFF
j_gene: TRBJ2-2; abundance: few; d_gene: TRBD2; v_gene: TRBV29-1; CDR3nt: TGCAGCGTAGCAGGGTCGGGAGGGACCGGGGAGCTGTTTTTT; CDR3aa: CSVAGSGGTGELFF
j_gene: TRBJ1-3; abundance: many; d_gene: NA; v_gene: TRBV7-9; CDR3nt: TGTGCCAGCAGCGGTACTTTCAGCTCAGGAAACACCATATATTTT; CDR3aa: CASSGTFSSGNTIYF
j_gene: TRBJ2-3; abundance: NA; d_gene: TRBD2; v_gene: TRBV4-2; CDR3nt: TGTGCCAGCAGCCAAGACCCCGGGGCGGGGGATAGCACAGATACGCAGTATTTT; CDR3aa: CASSQDPGAGDSTDTQYF
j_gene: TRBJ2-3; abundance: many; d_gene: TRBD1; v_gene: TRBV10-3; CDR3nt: TGTGCCACCACCGGACAGGGTCGGACAGATACGCAGTATTTT; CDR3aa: CATTGQGRTDTQYF
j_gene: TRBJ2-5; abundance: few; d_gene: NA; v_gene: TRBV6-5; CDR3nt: TGTGCCAGCAGTTACGCCCCGGCAGTACAAGAGACCCAGTACTTC; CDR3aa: CASSYAPAVQETQYF
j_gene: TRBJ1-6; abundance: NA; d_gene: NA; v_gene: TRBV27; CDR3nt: TGTGCCAGCGCCGCAGGGTTCCACTCACCCCTCCACTTT; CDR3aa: CASAAGFHSPLHF
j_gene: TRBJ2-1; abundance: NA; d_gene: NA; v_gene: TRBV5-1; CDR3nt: TGCGCCAGCAGGGGAGCTTTTGAGCAGTTCTTC; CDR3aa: CASRGAFEQFF
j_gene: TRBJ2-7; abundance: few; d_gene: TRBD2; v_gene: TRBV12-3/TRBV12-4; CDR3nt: TGTGCCAGCAGCTACAATAGCGGGAGCGAGCAGTACTTC; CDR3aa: CASSYNSGSEQYF
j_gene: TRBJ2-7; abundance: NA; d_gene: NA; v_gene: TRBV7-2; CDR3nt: TGTGCCAGCAGCTTGGGACAATCCGTCGAGCAGTACTTC; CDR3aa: CASSLGQSVEQYF
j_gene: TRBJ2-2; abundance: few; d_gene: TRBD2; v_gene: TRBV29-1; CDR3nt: TGCAGCGTTGTGTGGCGGGGGGTTGTCGGGGAGCTGTTTTTT; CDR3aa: CSVVWRGVVGELFF
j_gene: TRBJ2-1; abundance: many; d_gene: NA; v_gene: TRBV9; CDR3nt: TGTGCCAGCAGCGTCGGGGGCCCGAACAATGAGCAGTTCTTC; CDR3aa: CASSVGGPNNEQFF
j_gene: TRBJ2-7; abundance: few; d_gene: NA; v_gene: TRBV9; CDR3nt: TGTGCCAGCAGCCCCGCACAGGGTTCCTACGAGCAGTACTTC; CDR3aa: CASSPAQGSYEQYF
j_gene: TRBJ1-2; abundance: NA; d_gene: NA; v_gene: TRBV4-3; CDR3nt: TGCGCCAGCAGCCAAGAATTCGCCGGATATTACGGCTACACCTTC; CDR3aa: CASSQEFAGYYGYTF
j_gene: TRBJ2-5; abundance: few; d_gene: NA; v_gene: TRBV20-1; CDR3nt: TGCAGTGCTAGAGGACGCTTGGGCCAAGAGACCCAGTACTTC; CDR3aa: CSARGRLGQETQYF
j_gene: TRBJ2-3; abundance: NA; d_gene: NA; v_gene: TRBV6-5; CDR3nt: TGTGCCAGCAGTTACCCCATCGAGGAGCTCACAGATACGCAGTATTTT; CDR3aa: CASSYPIEELTDTQYF
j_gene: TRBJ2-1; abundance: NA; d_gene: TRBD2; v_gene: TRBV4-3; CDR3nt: TGCGCCAGCAGCCAAGATTCCGCGGGAGGAGATGAGCAGTTCTTC; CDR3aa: CASSQDSAGGDEQFF
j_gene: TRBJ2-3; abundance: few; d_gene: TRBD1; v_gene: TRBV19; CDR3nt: TGTGCCAGTAGTCTCCGGACAGGGGTTGGGGCAGATACGCAGTATTTT; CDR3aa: CASSLRTGVGADTQYF
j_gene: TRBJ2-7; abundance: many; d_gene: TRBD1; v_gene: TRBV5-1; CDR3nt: TGCGCCAGCAAGAAACTCGGGACAGGGGGAAACGAGCAGTACTTC; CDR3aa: CASKKLGTGGNEQYF
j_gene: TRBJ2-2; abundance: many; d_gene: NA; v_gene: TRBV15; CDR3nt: TGTGCCACCAGCAGACCGCCCGGGACTCCATCGGGCACCGGGGAGCTGTTTTTT; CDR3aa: CATSRPPGTPSGTGELFF
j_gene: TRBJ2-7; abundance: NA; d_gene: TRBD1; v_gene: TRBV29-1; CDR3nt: TGCAGCGTTGGGACAGGGGGAGAGTATTACGAGCAGTACTTC; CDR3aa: CSVGTGGEYYEQYF
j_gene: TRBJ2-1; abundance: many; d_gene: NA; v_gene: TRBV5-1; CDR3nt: TGCGCCAGCAGCTTGGGAGATAACAATGAGCAGTTCTTC; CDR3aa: CASSLGDNNEQFF